The 9 T cell receptor beta chains below all came from one sample that was sequenced in a study of cytomegalovirus exposure and HLA in healthy donors (dated by TCRdb to the late 2010s). Library creation used the immunoSEQ multiplex PCR assay. For the multiplex PCR, a mixture combining 60 forward primers for TCR Vbeta segments and 13 reverse primers for TCR Jbeta segments was used. The source is immuneACCESS, and TCRdb retained only in-frame sequences with V and J called. Part of the clones is not carried over; for the studies checked, unresolved V genes explain less than half of this, and the remainder is unexplained. This sample is represented by roughly 120,000 clones; 60% to 75% of them were singletons. The top ten clones comprise around 4% of the sample. The sample taken for sequencing was PBMCs. Receptors were obtained from a woman between 45 and 65 years old in good health and CMV-seropositive.

Here the CDR3 reads CASSEALASADTQYF. In DNA, the CDR3 is TGTGCCAGCAGTGAAGCGCTTGCTAGTGCAGATACGCAGTATTTT. The chain recombines TRBV2 with TRBJ2-3, with no clear D. V lost 0 bases to trimming and J lost 4 bases, with 11 bases between them. Germline V gene data show CDR1 as SNHLY and CDR2 as FYNNEI. CDR3 length: 15 amino acids.

The rearrangement uses TRBV28 and TRBJ2-5; 8 nucleotides line up with TRBD2. V was clipped by 5 bases and J by 5 bases; unmatched bases: 10. The CDR3 has 15 amino acids. Germline V gene sequence: CDR1 MDHEN, CDR2 SYDVKM. The CDR3 loop is CASSPAGAGTETQYF. The DNA of the CDR3 is TGTGCCAGCAGTCCAGCGGGGGCAGGTACGGAGACCCAGTACTTC.

Notes on this clone: The same CDR3 also results from other DNA sequences found in this sample. The chain is built from TRBV10-1 and TRBJ1-1; tentative D call: TRBD1 (5 bases). The CDR3 loop spans 13 amino acids. V was cut by 4 bases and J by 2 bases, with 8 bases left in between. CDR1 WNHNN and CDR2 SYGVQD come from the germline V gene (reference sequence). The CDR3 sequence: CASSGQLNTEAFF. The CDR3 DNA reads TGCGCCAGCAGTGGACAGCTTAACACTGAAGCTTTCTTT.

This clone was found once. This sequence joins TRBV28 and TRBJ2-1, with TRBD2 matching over 11 bases. The V segment lost 2 bases and the J segment 7 bases; nucleotides outside the gene matches: 7. The germline V gene encodes CDR1 MDHEN and CDR2 SYDVKM. The CDR3 extends over 16 amino acids. The CDR3 sequence is CASSLLSGGARNEQFF. CDR3 nucleotide sequence: TGTGCCAGCAGTTTACTTAGCGGGGGGGCGAGGAATGAGCAGTTCTTC.

The genes are TRBV5-1 and TRBJ2-3; D is unclear. V lost 1 base, J lost 0 bases, and 6 bases lay in between. The CDR3 totals 14 residues. Germline loops: CDR1 SGHRS, CDR2 YFSETQ. The CDR3 spells CASSLFSSTDTQYF. As DNA, the CDR3 is TGCGCCAGCAGCTTGTTTTCTAGCACAGATACGCAGTATTTT.

The CDR3 is CASEGFIGPFYGYTF. The CDR3 coding sequence is TGTGCCAGCGAGGGATTTATTGGCCCGTTCTATGGCTACACCTTC. The chain links TRBV2 to TRBJ1-2; D is unresolved. Looked up from germline, CDR1 is SNHLY and CDR2 is FYNNEI. The CDR3 totals 15 residues. The V gene lost 8 bases and the J gene lost 4 bases, with 20 bases spanning the gap.

The CDR3, as DNA: TGTGCCTGGACTTACCTCGGGGCAGGGGGGGAGACCCAGTACTTC. Protein product: CAWTYLGAGGETQYF. The chain recombines TRBV30 with TRBJ2-5; D might be TRBD1 (7 bases). From germline, CDR1 is GTSNPN and CDR2 SVGIG (reference sequence). V was trimmed by 4 bases and J by 5 bases, leaving 20 bases between them. This CDR3 is built from 15 residues.

The chain combines TRBV20-1 with TRBJ2-1; D is ambiguous. The V gene lost 3 bases and the J gene lost 9 bases, with 9 bases spanning the gap. The CDR3 contains 11 residues. The germline gives CDR1 DFQATT, CDR2 SNEGSKA (reference sequence). CDR3 DNA: TGCAGTGCTAGTCCTGACACTGAGCAGTTCTTC. This codes for CSASPDTEQFF.

The V and J genes are TRBV11-2 and TRBJ2-6; the D gene is possibly TRBD2 (6 bases). Trimming took 0 bases from V and 2 from J, leaving 14 bases between them. The CDR3 spans 18 residues. Germline loops: CDR1 SGHAT, CDR2 FQNNGV. The CDR3 DNA follows: TGTGCCAGCAGCTTAGATATCCGTGGGGGGACTGGGGCCAACGTCCTGACTTTC. Translation gives CASSLDIRGGTGANVLTF.